This T cell receptor (beta chain) came from a study of blood T cell repertoires in COVID-19. Background on the study: Sites across the United States, Italy and Spain contributed samples from acute and convalescent COVID-19.

In the original processing: Reference gene primers were amplified, and this amplification served to estimate nucleated cell counts. This table comes from immunoSEQ multiplex PCR, and its TCRdb copy is limited to in-frame clones, with some not included. For V, J and clone size, that table is used; D and trimming come from the DNA. The sample records about 320,000 clones, approximately 85% being singletons. This CDR3 has 15 residues. V lost 3 bases to trimming and J lost 10 bases, with 21 bases between them. CDR1 and CDR2 from the germline V gene are LNHDA and SQIVND (reference sequence). The sequence came from a human donor in a cohort sampled during active COVID-19. The sample was peripheral blood. The chain is built from TRBV19 and TRBJ1-1; D is undetermined. The CDR3, as DNA: TGTGCCAGTAGTATTGACCCCGGGAAATCCTTTCGAGCTTTCTTT. Translated: CASSIDPGKSFRAFF.